Below, one T cell receptor beta chain is given with its context. Its antigen remains unknown. The missing CDR3 end, 3 residues past where the read stops, is filled in from the germline J gene. This specimen belongs to a study of T cells in women clearing cervical HPV infection. Study context: Women with histologically confirmed HPV16-related CIN3 or worse, 2 with invasive cancer, served as cases. General study results and limits: CIN3+ cases had significantly higher TCR richness than controls; evenness did not differ.

Germline values: CDR1 SGHNT, CDR2 YENEEA. The CDR3 runs 15 residues. Trimming cost V 5 bases and J 1 base; bases outside gene matches: 5. Produced via immunoSEQ multiplex PCR; TCRdb's table is partial and in-frame only. The ten top clones account for 15% to 20%, within a sample of 25,000 to 35,000 clones. The chain employs TRBV11-3 and TRBJ2-5; 9 bases are shared with TRBD1. The TCR sequence derives from a woman aged 18 to 69 with a cervical HPV16 infection that either progressed to CIN3+ or cleared (not recorded which). The sequencing input was blood buffy coat. Incomplete CDR3 DNA: TGTGCCAGCAGCCAGGGACAGGGCCGCCAAGAGACC. This encodes CASSQGQGRQET. The whole CDR3 sequence is CASSQGQGRQETQYF.